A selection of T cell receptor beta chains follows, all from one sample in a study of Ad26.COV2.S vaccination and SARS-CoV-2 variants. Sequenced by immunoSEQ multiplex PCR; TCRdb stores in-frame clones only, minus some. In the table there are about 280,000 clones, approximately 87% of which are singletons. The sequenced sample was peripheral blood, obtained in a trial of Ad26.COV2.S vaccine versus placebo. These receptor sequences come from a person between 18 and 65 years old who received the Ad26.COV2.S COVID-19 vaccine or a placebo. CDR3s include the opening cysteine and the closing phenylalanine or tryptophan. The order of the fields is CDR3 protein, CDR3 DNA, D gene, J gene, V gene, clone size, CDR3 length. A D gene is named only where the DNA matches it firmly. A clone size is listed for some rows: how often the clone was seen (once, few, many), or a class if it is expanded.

cdr3_aa: CASSSFGDGNNQPQHF
cdr3_nt: TGTGCCAGCAGTTCGTTTGGAGACGGAAACAATCAGCCCCAGCATTTT
d_call: .
j_call: TRBJ1-5
v_call: TRBV2
clone_size: once
cdr3_length: 16

cdr3_aa: CASWAGGGTYEQYF
cdr3_nt: TGTGCCAGCTGGGCTGGCGGAGGAACCTACGAGCAGTACTTC
d_call: .
j_call: TRBJ2-7
v_call: TRBV5-6
clone_size: .
cdr3_length: 14

cdr3_aa: CASRGVEVYGYTF
cdr3_nt: TGTGCCAGTAGAGGGGTCGAGGTCTATGGCTACACCTTC
d_call: .
j_call: TRBJ1-2
v_call: TRBV19
clone_size: .
cdr3_length: 13

cdr3_aa: CASSPTGGEQFF
cdr3_nt: TGTGCCAGCTCACCAACAGGGGGTGAGCAGTTCTTC
d_call: TRBD1
j_call: TRBJ2-1
v_call: TRBV18
clone_size: .
cdr3_length: 12

cdr3_aa: CASSTQGTTEQYF
cdr3_nt: TGCGCCAGCAGTACCCAGGGAACTACCGAGCAGTACTTC
d_call: .
j_call: TRBJ2-7
v_call: TRBV10-2
clone_size: .
cdr3_length: 13

cdr3_aa: CAWSEYGGNTDTQYF
cdr3_nt: TGTGCCTGGAGCGAGTATGGCGGGAACACAGATACGCAGTATTTT
d_call: .
j_call: TRBJ2-3
v_call: TRBV30
clone_size: once
cdr3_length: 15

cdr3_aa: CASSFSGSSGNTIYF
cdr3_nt: TGTGCCAGCAGTTTCTCAGGGAGCTCTGGAAACACCATATATTTT
d_call: .
j_call: TRBJ1-3
v_call: TRBV6-6
clone_size: .
cdr3_length: 15

cdr3_aa: CASSPIMNTEAFF
cdr3_nt: TGTGCCAGCTCACCAATAATGAACACTGAAGCTTTCTTT
d_call: .
j_call: TRBJ1-1
v_call: TRBV18
clone_size: .
cdr3_length: 13

cdr3_aa: CASSLSGTDTQYF
cdr3_nt: TGTGCCAGCAGCTTATCCGGCACAGATACGCAGTATTTT
d_call: .
j_call: TRBJ2-3
v_call: TRBV7-3
clone_size: .
cdr3_length: 13

cdr3_aa: CASSLASDRAYEQYF
cdr3_nt: TGTGCCAGCAGCTTGGCCTCGGACAGGGCCTACGAGCAGTACTTC
d_call: TRBD1
j_call: TRBJ2-7
v_call: TRBV5-4
clone_size: .
cdr3_length: 15

cdr3_aa: CASSQSSPRRDTQYF
cdr3_nt: TGCGCCAGCAGTCAATCGTCCCCGCGGCGAGATACGCAGTATTTT
d_call: .
j_call: TRBJ2-3
v_call: TRBV23-1
clone_size: .
cdr3_length: 15

cdr3_aa: CASSFNGDTEAFF
cdr3_nt: TGTGCCAGCAGCTTTAACGGGGACACTGAAGCTTTCTTT
d_call: .
j_call: TRBJ1-1
v_call: TRBV7-9
clone_size: .
cdr3_length: 13

cdr3_aa: CASSETGVRTEAFF
cdr3_nt: TGTGCCAGCAGTGAAACAGGGGTGAGAACTGAAGCTTTCTTT
d_call: TRBD1
j_call: TRBJ1-1
v_call: TRBV6-1
clone_size: .
cdr3_length: 14